This TCR beta chain was identified in a study of blood T cell repertoires in COVID-19 (TCRdb year 2020). Concerning the study at large: Collaborator samples came from the United States, Italy and Spain and covered acute and convalescent phases of COVID-19. The samples were drawn from the first 160 participants of the ongoing ImmuneRACE study and from 1,254 subjects provided by 6 global collaborators. A de-identified subject ID, COVID-19 status, age in years and sex were almost always included in the sample metadata. The repertoires were released in a freely available public database meant as a resource for research on the immune response to SARS-CoV-2. The dataset comprised deeply sampled blood TCRbeta repertoires from subjects exposed to, actively infected with, or recovered from COVID-19. The prospective study material was composed of cDNA or gDNA derived from T cells, B-cell-depleted T cells, or PBMCs. Where available, HLA class I and class II types were taken from metadata supplied by the sample provider and were not determined by assay-based typing.

From a lookup of the germline V gene (reference sequence), CDR1 and CDR2 are SEHNR and FQNEAQ. The CDR3, cysteine through phenylalanine, is 15 amino acids long. CDR3 DNA is the only sequence kept; it has 45 bases, read in frame from the first base. A distance of 19 bases separates the germline ends of V and J, which lose 1 base and 12 bases respectively. The collaborating institutions used their own protocols to collect whole blood in K2EDTA tubes. For TCRbeta analysis, collaborator samples were shipped as frozen whole blood, as isolated PBMCs, or as DNA extracted from either sample type. Remarks on this clone: Which antigen it targets is not known. Base qualities are missing; no much larger clone stands one base away.

Study-level results and caveats: The amount of clinical and demographic metadata varied by source and participant and was provided uncurated.

TCRbeta CDR3 regions were amplified from genomic DNA by means of the immunoSEQ Assay, a bias-controlled multiplex PCR. Per the original workflow: Nucleated cell counts per sample were estimated from amplification of reference gene primers within the assay. To quantify the absolute abundance of each unique TCRbeta CDR3 rearrangement, sequence reads were collapsed and filtered. For each sample, productive Simpson clonality was calculated as the square root of Simpson's diversity index over productive rearrangements. Held by TCRdb, this immuneACCESS table contains in-frame sequences only and omits some clones. Under half of the omission traces to an unresolved V gene where checked; the cause of the rest is unknown. V, J and clone size derive from that table, while D and trimming were established from the DNA sequence. The sample records around 99,000 clones, 80% of which are singletons. In total, the top ten clones hold less than 5% of the sample.

The V and J segments used are TRBV7-9 and TRBJ2-1; a tentative D call is TRBD2 (6 bases match). The TCR originated in a human donor in a cohort sampled during active or convalescent COVID-19. Sequencing input: peripheral blood. The CDR3 here reads CASSLVGGPQVGQFF. The DNA is TGTGCCAGCAGCTTAGTTGGAGGGCCCCAGGTCGGGCAGTTCTTC. Reference TRBV7-9 and TRBJ2-1 proteins supply the regions before and after the CDR3; the full variable domain is: DTGVSQNPRHKITKRGQNVTFRCDPISEHNRLYWYRQTLGQGPEFLTYFQNEAQLEKSRLLSDRFSAERPKGSFSTLEIQRTEQGDSAMYLCASSLVGGPQVGQFFGPGTRLTVL.